Each of the 25 T cell receptor beta chains below was sequenced from the same sample in a study of blood T cell repertoires in COVID-19. Profiled with immunoSEQ multiplex PCR; TCRdb holds only in-frame clones, not every one. The repertoire consists of fewer than 400,000 clones, with 80% to 90% occurring once and the leading ten covering about 4%. Sequencing used PBMCs or T cells enriched from blood (not recorded which). These receptors were collected from a man between 25 and 39 years old who had recovered from COVID-19.

The rearrangement uses TRBV6-6 and TRBJ2-2; the D gene is possibly TRBD1 (5 bases). V was pared by 2 bases and J by 0 bases, with 10 bases between. The CDR3 consists of 16 residues. Germline CDR1 is MNHNY and CDR2 is SVGAGI (reference sequence). CDR3 sequence reads: CASSYARGANTGELFF. CDR3 coding DNA: TGTGCCAGCAGTTACGCAAGGGGCGCGAACACCGGGGAGCTGTTTTTT.

The CDR3 spells CASSLSRQGDGYTF. The CDR3 bases are TGTGCCAGCAGCTTATCCCGACAGGGGGATGGCTACACCTTC. The J gene is TRBJ1-2, the V gene TRBV7-9; TRBD1 aligns across 9 bases. With 2 bases clipped from V and 6 bases from J, the junction kept 4 bases outside the gene matches. CDR3 length equals 14 residues. From germline, CDR1 is SEHNR and CDR2 FQNEAQ (reference sequence).

The chain combines TRBV6-6 with TRBJ2-7; 9 nucleotides align to TRBD1. V shed 6 bases and J 3 bases; nucleotides not matched to a gene: 6. The CDR3 sequence is 14 residues long. CDR1 is MNHNY, CDR2 SVGAGI, per germline (reference sequence). The CDR3 region is CASSQGQGLYEQYF. As DNA, the CDR3 is TGTGCCAGCAGCCAGGGACAGGGCCTCTACGAGCAGTACTTC.

This clone came up once. J is TRBJ2-4 and V is TRBV7-9, with TRBD2 as a possible D gene (6 bases). Trimming removed 5 bases from V and 0 bases from J, with 14 bases in between. The CDR3 loop spans 16 amino acids. Germline V gene data show CDR1 as SEHNR and CDR2 as FQNEAQ (reference sequence). CDR3 bases: TGTGCCAGCAGCATGGGACTCGGGGGAGCCAAAAACATTCAGTACTTC. It codes for CASSMGLGGAKNIQYF. The variable domain in full, with the rest retrieved from reference TRBV7-9 and TRBJ2-4, is DTGVSQNPRHKITKRGQNVTFRCDPISEHNRLYWYRQTLGQGPEFLTYFQNEAQLEKSRLLSDRFSAERPKGSFSTLEIQRTEQGDSAMYLCASSMGLGGAKNIQYFGAGTRLSVL.

V and J are TRBV13 and TRBJ2-5; D perhaps matches TRBD2 (6 bases). The CDR3 length is 15 residues. V dropped 0 bases and J dropped 5 bases, with 13 bases sitting between them. From germline, CDR1 is PRHDT and CDR2 FYEKMQ (reference sequence). The chain's CDR3 is CASSLGPGEGETQYF. DNA of the CDR3: TGTGCCAGCAGCTTAGGGCCGGGAGAAGGGGAGACCCAGTACTTC.

The chain combines TRBV18 with TRBJ2-7, with 14 bases identical to TRBD2. With 4 bases clipped from V and 0 bases from J, the junction kept 5 bases outside the gene matches. In germline, CDR1 is KGHSH, CDR2 LQKENI. This CDR3 has 17 amino acids. DNA of the CDR3: TGTGCCAGCTCACTTGGACTAGCGGGAGGCTTCTCCTACGAGCAGTACTTC. Translating gives CASSLGLAGGFSYEQYF.

The chain employs TRBV4-2 and TRBJ2-1; 11 bases are a match to TRBD2. Germline CDR1 reads LGHNA; CDR2 reads YNFKEQ. The CDR3 sequence is 16 residues long. V trimming: 1 base; J trimming: 7 bases; junction bases outside the gene matches: 6. Here the CDR3 reads CASSQVFTSGSNEQFF. CDR3 sequence (DNA): TGTGCCAGCAGCCAAGTCTTCACTAGCGGGAGTAATGAGCAGTTCTTC.

This clone is a singleton in its sample. This rearrangement joins TRBV6-5 to TRBJ2-7; 8 bases fit TRBD1. This CDR3 region has 15 residues. The germline V gene has CDR1 MNHEY and CDR2 SVGAGI. V lost 6 bases and J lost 2; bases outside the gene matches: 9. For the CDR3, the DNA is TGTGCCAGCAGACCCCGGGACAGGCCCACCTACGAGCAGTACTTC. This encodes CASRPRDRPTYEQYF.

This chain uses TRBV5-1 with TRBJ2-3; TRBD2 matches 8 bases. Per the germline V gene, CDR1 is SGHRS and CDR2 is YFSETQ. This CDR3 comprises 16 residues. The ends lost 0 bases at V and 0 bases at J; junction bases unmatched: 3. CDR3 bases: TGCGCCAGCAGCTTGGACGGCGGGGGGAGCACAGATACGCAGTATTTT. Translating gives CASSLDGGGSTDTQYF.

This clone was found once. J is TRBJ2-7 and V is TRBV19; 7 bases agree with TRBD2. The V segment lost 10 bases and the J segment 3 bases; nucleotides outside the gene matches: 24. CDR1 LNHDA and CDR2 SQIVND come from the germline V gene (reference sequence). The CDR3 totals 18 residues. The CDR3 DNA follows: TGTGCCACCAGTAGTATAGGGATTGGGAGGGAAGATGACTACGAGCAGTACTTC. It yields the protein CATSSIGIGREDDYEQYF.

The chain has TRBV6-1 and TRBJ2-5; D ambiguous. Per germline, CDR1 MNHNS and CDR2 SASEGT. The CDR3 has 12 residues. Trimming shortened V by 3 bases and J by 3 bases, and 5 bases separated the two germline ends. Written as DNA, the CDR3 is TGTGCCAGCAGTGACAGTAAAGAGACCCAGTACTTC. It encodes CASSDSKETQYF.

This clone was counted between two and nine times. The chain combines TRBV3-1 (or the pseudogene TRBV3-2) with TRBJ2-1, with D unclear. The length of the CDR3 is 11 residues. Deletions cut 1 base from V and 7 bases from J, with 2 bases between. Germline CDR1 LGHDT, CDR2 YNNKEL (reference sequence). The CDR3 sequence: CASSQANEQFF. The CDR3 DNA reads as TGTGCCAGCAGCCAAGCTAATGAGCAGTTCTTC.

The chain couples TRBV7-2 to TRBJ1-3; the D is unclear. Germline loops: CDR1 SGHTA, CDR2 FQGNSA. This CDR3 comprises 15 residues. Trimming took off 1 base at V and 1 base at J, with 8 bases between the two ends. As DNA, the CDR3 is TGTGCCAGCAGCTTAGGGCAGATGTCTGGAAACACCATATATTTT. Amino acids: CASSLGQMSGNTIYF. The full variable domain, in which reference TRBV7-2 and TRBJ1-3 provide the parts outside the CDR3, is GAGVSQSPSNKVTEKGKDVELRCDPISGHTALYWYRQSLGQGLEFLIYFQGNSAPDKSGLPSDRFSAERTGGSVSTLTIQRTQQEDSAVYLCASSLGQMSGNTIYFGEGSWLTVV.

The chain has TRBV7-2 and TRBJ2-6; 9 bases map to TRBD1. The CDR3 spans 18 residues. The germline gives CDR1 SGHTA, CDR2 FQGNSA. The J segment lost 3 bases and the V segment lost 6 bases, leaving 12 bases of the junction unmatched. The CDR3 is CASRVTGGVSYGANVLTF. As DNA, the CDR3 is TGTGCCAGCAGGGTTACAGGGGGCGTCTCGTATGGGGCCAACGTCCTGACTTTC.

V and J are TRBV29-1 and TRBJ1-1; D not certain. Deletions cut 4 bases from V and 2 bases from J, with 11 bases between. Germline V lookup: CDR1 SQVTM, CDR2 ANQGSEA. This CDR3 spans 13 amino acids. CDR3 sequence: CSVVITDNTEAFF. Written as DNA, the CDR3 is TGCAGCGTTGTAATAACAGACAACACTGAAGCTTTCTTT.

The chain links TRBV25-1 to TRBJ2-6; D may be TRBD1 (6 bases). The CDR3 loop spans 18 amino acids. Trimming left V 2 bases short and J 0 bases short, with 14 bases between. CDR1 MGHDK and CDR2 SYGVNS come from the germline V gene. CDR3 nucleotide sequence: TGTGCCAGCAGTGAAACCCAGGGGAGCGCCTCTGGGGCCAACGTCCTGACTTTC. It codes for CASSETQGSASGANVLTF.

V gene TRBV27 combines with J gene TRBJ2-3; D perhaps matches TRBD1 (5 bases). V lost 4 bases, J lost 4 bases, and 9 bases lay in between. This CDR3 region has 13 residues. The V gene's germline CDR1 is MNHEY and CDR2 SMNVEV (reference sequence). The CDR3 loop is CASSSRAADTQYF. CDR3 nucleotide sequence: TGTGCCAGCAGTTCCAGGGCCGCAGATACGCAGTATTTT.

The chain couples TRBV24-1 to TRBJ2-7, with D possibly TRBD1 on 5 matching bases. The CDR3 has 12 amino acids. CDR1 and CDR2 (germline): KGHDR, SFDVKD. Between the trimmed V and J ends, which lost 5 bases and 3 bases, there was a span of 7 bases. The DNA of the CDR3 is TGTGCCACCAGTGCTACAGGCTACGAGCAGTACTTC. As protein: CATSATGYEQYF.

The chain uses TRBV30 and TRBJ2-1; 7 bases agree with TRBD2. V was clipped by 0 bases and J by 1 base; unmatched bases: 0. Germline CDR1 reads GTSNPN; CDR2 reads SVGIG (reference sequence). The CDR3 spans 14 residues. CDR3 bases: TGTGCCTGGAGTGTGGGAGGGTCCTACAATGAGCAGTTCTTC. Translation gives CAWSVGGSYNEQFF.

This clone occurred once. The chain has TRBV6-6 and TRBJ1-1; a weak D match, TRBD1 (6 bases). The ends were cut back, 6 bases at V and 4 bases at J, with 18 bases in the middle. The CDR3 totals 15 residues. Germline CDR1 is MNHNY and CDR2 is SVGAGI (reference sequence). The CDR3 protein is CASRPQGPGSTEAFF. The CDR3 DNA is TGTGCCAGCAGGCCCCAGGGGCCGGGGTCCACTGAAGCTTTCTTT.

The chain joins TRBV19 to TRBJ1-1, with D unclear. Per the germline V gene, CDR1 is LNHDA and CDR2 is SQIVND (reference sequence). The CDR3 runs 13 residues. V lost 3 bases to trimming and J lost 7 bases, with 12 bases between them. The CDR3 sequence is CASSISPLVEAFF. The DNA for the CDR3 is TGTGCCAGTAGTATCTCCCCGTTAGTTGAAGCTTTCTTT.

J is TRBJ2-1 and V is TRBV4-1; 10 bases fit TRBD1. The CDR3 spans 16 residues. V lost 2 bases, J lost 8 bases, and 9 bases stayed unmatched. Looked up from germline, CDR1 is MGHRA and CDR2 is YSYEKL. The CDR3 nucleotides read TGCGCCAGCAGCCAAACGGGACAGGGGAGTATGGATGAGCAGTTCTTC. Amino acid sequence: CASSQTGQGSMDEQFF.

The table lists this clone with a few counts. V and J are TRBV30 and TRBJ2-3; D is possibly TRBD2 (5 bases). CDR1 is GTSNPN, CDR2 SVGIG, per germline (reference sequence). Trimming shortened V by 1 base and J by 2 bases, and 16 bases separated the two germline ends. The CDR3 is 16 amino acids. This CDR3 reads CAWSGRSGEYTDTQYF. In nucleotides, the CDR3 is TGTGCCTGGAGTGGCCGAAGTGGGGAGTACACAGATACGCAGTATTTT.

This sequence joins TRBV5-1 and TRBJ1-4; D is unresolved. The germline CDR1 and CDR2 sequences are SGHRS and YFSETQ. The germline V and J ends were trimmed by 2 bases and 7 bases, with 12 bases remaining between them. The CDR3 loop spans 14 amino acids. CDR3 sequence (DNA): TGCGCCAGCAGCTTAGAAGGGAGAGGTGAAAAACTGTTTTTT. Its translation is CASSLEGRGEKLFF.

V is TRBV7-9 and J is TRBJ1-2; D might be TRBD1 (6 bases). The CDR3 runs to 12 residues. From germline, CDR1 is SEHNR and CDR2 FQNEAQ (reference sequence). V dropped 5 bases and J dropped 12 bases, with 16 bases sitting between them. The CDR3 DNA sequence: TGTGCCAGCAGCCAAACAGGGCGCTGGAACACCTTC. Its translation is CASSQTGRWNTF.